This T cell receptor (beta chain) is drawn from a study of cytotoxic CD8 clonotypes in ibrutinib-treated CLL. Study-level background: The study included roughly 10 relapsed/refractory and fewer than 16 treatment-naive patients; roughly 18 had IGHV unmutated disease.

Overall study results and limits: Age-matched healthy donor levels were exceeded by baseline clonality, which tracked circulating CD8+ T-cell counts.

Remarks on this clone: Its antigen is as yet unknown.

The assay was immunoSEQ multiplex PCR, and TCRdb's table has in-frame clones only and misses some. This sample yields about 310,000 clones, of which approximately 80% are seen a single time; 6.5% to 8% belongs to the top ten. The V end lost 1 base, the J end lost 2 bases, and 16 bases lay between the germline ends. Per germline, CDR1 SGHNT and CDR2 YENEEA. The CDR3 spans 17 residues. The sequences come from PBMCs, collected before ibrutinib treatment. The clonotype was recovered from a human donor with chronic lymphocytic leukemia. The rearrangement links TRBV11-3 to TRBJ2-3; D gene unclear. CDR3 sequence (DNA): TGTGCCAGCAGCTTAGGGATCGCCGGTGGTCACACAGATACGCAGTATTTT. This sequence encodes CASSLGIAGGHTDTQYF. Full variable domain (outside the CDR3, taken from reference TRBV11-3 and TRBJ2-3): EAGVVQSPRYKIIEKKQPVAFWCNPISGHNTLYWYLQNLGQGPELLIRYENEEAVDDSQLPKDRFSAERLKGVDSTLKIQPAELGDSAVYLCASSLGIAGGHTDTQYFGPGTRLTVL.